This TCR beta chain comes out of a study of response to subunit inactivated influenza vaccine. Overall study findings and caveats: The authors proposed limited new T cell recruitment per seasonal influenza vaccination.

TCRdb reprocessed the RT-PCR reads via MiXCR and lists one record per CDR3 protein. Of 500,000 or so distinct CDR3 sequences listed, 9.5% to 12% are singletons. A word on this clonotype: Its cognate antigen is unknown.

The CDR3 consists of 16 residues. Germline V lookup: CDR1 SGHDT, CDR2 YYEEEE. V lost 4 bases to trimming and J lost 0 bases; unmatched junction nucleotides: 5. The sequence was collected from a middle-aged man who received an inactivated influenza vaccine. V gene TRBV5-6 combines with J gene TRBJ2-7; 12 bases map to TRBD2. This specimen was PBMCs from blood, taken roughly 45 days after vaccination. CDR3 residues: CASSIGTSGRSYEQYF. The CDR3 DNA is TGTGCCAGCAGCATCGGGACTAGCGGGCGCTCCTACGAGCAGTACTTC.